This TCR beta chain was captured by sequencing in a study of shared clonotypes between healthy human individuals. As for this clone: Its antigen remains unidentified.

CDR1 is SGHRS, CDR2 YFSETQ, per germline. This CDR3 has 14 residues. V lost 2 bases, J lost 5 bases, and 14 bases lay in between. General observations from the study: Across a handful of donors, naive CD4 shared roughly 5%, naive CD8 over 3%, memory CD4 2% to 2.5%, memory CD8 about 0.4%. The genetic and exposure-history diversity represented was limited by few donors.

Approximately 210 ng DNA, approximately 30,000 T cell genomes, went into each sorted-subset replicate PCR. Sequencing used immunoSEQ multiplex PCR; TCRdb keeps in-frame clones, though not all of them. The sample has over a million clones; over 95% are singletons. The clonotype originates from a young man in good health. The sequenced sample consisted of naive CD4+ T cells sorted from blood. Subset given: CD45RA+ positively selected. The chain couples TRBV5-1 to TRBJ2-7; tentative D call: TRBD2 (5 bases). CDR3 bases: TGCGCCAGCAGCTTTCGGTATCAGAGGGACGAGCAGTACTTC. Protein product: CASSFRYQRDEQYF.